This TCR beta chain was sequenced during a study of immune cell composition in non-small cell lung cancer. Study-level findings and limits: Top 10 clone scores and clonality were higher in squamous than adenocarcinoma. No significant correlation existed between pack-years smoked and tumour clonality. Dominant in vivo tumour-associated clones were not shown to share tumour-reactive sequences.

About this clone: Antigen: not known.

Generated by immunoSEQ multiplex PCR, the TCRdb table keeps only in-frame clones and is missing some. The sample lists hundreds of clones, around 78% occurring once. J gave up 8 bases and V 3 bases, and 3 bases lay outside the gene matches. Germline loops: CDR1 SNHLY, CDR2 FYNNEI. The CDR3 runs to 12 residues. This receptor was identified in a human donor with non-small cell lung cancer. Sample: lung tumor tissue. The V and J genes are TRBV2 and TRBJ1-2, with TRBD1 matching over 7 bases. CDR3 sequence (DNA): TGTGCCAGCAGTGAGACAGGGACCGGCTACACCTTC. Protein: CASSETGTGYTF.